The rows below give T cell receptor beta chains drawn from one sample of a study of T cell responses to AZD1222 COVID-19 vaccine. Some clones are missing from TCRdb's copy, which holds only in-frame ones; the method was immunoSEQ multiplex PCR. The sample consists of 150,000 to 200,000 clones, around nine tenths of them appearing once. The sequencing here drew on peripheral blood, taken on day 0 of AZD1222 vaccination. The receptors stem from an adult in good health. Each CDR3 is given with its conserved first and last residue. The order of the fields is V gene, D gene, J gene, clone size, CDR3 DNA, CDR3 protein. A D gene is named only where the DNA matches it firmly. Only some rows state a clone size, as once, few, many or a class for expanded clones.

TRBV19	NA	TRBJ1-1	NA	TGTGCCAGTAGTATCATCGGTGGGGAAGCTTTCTTT	CASSIIGGEAFF
TRBV11-2	NA	TRBJ1-2	NA	TGTGCCAGCAGCTTACCCGGGACGGGAGACTACACCTTC	CASSLPGTGDYTF
TRBV6-5	TRBD1	TRBJ1-1	NA	TGTGCCAGCAGTTCTAACGGACAGGGGACTGAAGCTTTCTTT	CASSSNGQGTEAFF
TRBV28	NA	TRBJ2-7	few	TGTGCCAGCAGTGGATACTCAGAGTTATCGATCGACGAGCAGTACTTC	CASSGYSELSIDEQYF
TRBV3-1/TRBV3-2	NA	TRBJ2-1	medium-sized	TGTGCCAGCAGCCAAAAGGGAGAGGGGGTCTTC	CASSQKGEGVF
TRBV19	TRBD1	TRBJ1-3	NA	TGTGCCAGTAGTCGACAGGGAAGCTCTGGAAACACCATATATTTT	CASSRQGSSGNTIYF
TRBV19	TRBD1	TRBJ1-5	NA	TGTGCCAGCCAAGCGCCCCTACAGGGGTCAGGTCAGCCCCAGCATTTT	CASQAPLQGSGQPQHF
TRBV5-6	TRBD1	TRBJ1-2	NA	TGTGCCAGCAGCTGGGACAGGGACTATGGCTACACCTTC	CASSWDRDYGYTF
TRBV28	NA	TRBJ1-6	few	TGTGCCAGCGGGCAGGGAGATTCACCCCTCCACTTT	CASGQGDSPLHF
TRBV6-6	NA	TRBJ1-5	NA	TGTGCCAGCAGTTACTCCGCCCTCCGGGGTCAGCCCCAGCATTTT	CASSYSALRGQPQHF
TRBV6-2/TRBV6-3	TRBD1	TRBJ1-1	NA	TGTGCCAGCAGCTTGGACAGGGAAGCTTTCTTT	CASSLDREAFF
TRBV7-2	NA	TRBJ2-3	NA	TGTGCCAGCAGCTTACGGTCCGTAGCGGCTGATACGCAGTATTTT	CASSLRSVAADTQYF
TRBV29-1	NA	TRBJ2-7	NA	TGCAGCGTTGAAAGGTTGCGGGACCTGAGCTCCTACGAGCAGTACTTC	CSVERLRDLSSYEQYF
TRBV6-5	NA	TRBJ1-6	NA	TGTGCCAGCAGTTACGCGGGGTACAAGGATAATTCACCCCTCCACTTT	CASSYAGYKDNSPLHF
TRBV10-3	NA	TRBJ2-1	NA	TGTGCCATCAGTGAGTCAAGCAATGAGCAGTTCTTC	CAISESSNEQFF
TRBV28	TRBD1	TRBJ2-1	NA	TGTGCCAGCAGTCCGAGCAGGACAGGGCAGGATGAGCAGTTCTTC	CASSPSRTGQDEQFF
TRBV6-6	TRBD1	TRBJ2-7	NA	TGTGCCAGCAGTTTAGGACAGGAAAGCTCCTACGAGCAGTACTTC	CASSLGQESSYEQYF
TRBV5-4	NA	TRBJ2-3	NA	TGTGCCAGCAGCTTGATGGGGAAAGCAGATACGCAGTATTTT	CASSLMGKADTQYF
TRBV28	NA	TRBJ2-7	NA	TGTGCCAGCAGTTTATTTTACAGGCCTAGCTCCTACGAGCAGTACTTC	CASSLFYRPSSYEQYF
TRBV28	TRBD1	TRBJ2-2	NA	TGTGCCAGCAGTTTTTACGGACAGGGGTACGGGGAGCTGTTTTTT	CASSFYGQGYGELFF
TRBV4-2	NA	TRBJ2-7	NA	TGTGCCAGCAGCGGAAGGACGGGTAGCTCCTACGAGCAGTACTTC	CASSGRTGSSYEQYF
TRBV19	NA	TRBJ1-5	NA	TGTGCCAGTAAAGGGAGGGAGCAGGAGCCCCAGCATTTT	CASKGREQEPQHF
TRBV11-2	NA	TRBJ2-2	NA	TGTGCCAGCAGCTTACTTTTGAGCGGGACCGGGGAGCTGTTTTTT	CASSLLLSGTGELFF
TRBV19	TRBD2	TRBJ2-1	NA	TGTGCCAGTAGTATGGGGAGGGAAGGGAATGAGCAGTTCTTC	CASSMGREGNEQFF
TRBV29-1	NA	TRBJ2-1	few	TGCAGCGCCTCGGACAGTTTTCCCGCCAATGAGCAGTTCTTC	CSASDSFPANEQFF
TRBV28	NA	TRBJ2-7	NA	TGTGCCAGCAGTTTCGCTCACTTGTCCTACGAGCAGTACTTC	CASSFAHLSYEQYF
TRBV10-3	NA	TRBJ1-4	NA	TGTGCCATCAGGTCTGGAGGTCAGAATGAAAAACTGTTTTTT	CAIRSGGQNEKLFF
TRBV7-8	NA	TRBJ2-3	NA	TGTGCCAGCAGCTTTCGCGGGGGCACAGATACGCAGTATTTT	CASSFRGGTDTQYF
TRBV29-1	TRBD1	TRBJ1-6	few	TGCAGCGCCAAGACAGGGCCGGATTCACCCCTCCACTTT	CSAKTGPDSPLHF
TRBV5-6	NA	TRBJ1-6	NA	TGTGCCAGCAGCTTGGTAGGCGGCAGCTCACCCCTCCACTTT	CASSLVGGSSPLHF
TRBV6-2/TRBV6-3	NA	TRBJ1-2	NA	TGTGCCAGCAGTTACGGCGGTGTTAACTATGGCTACACCTTC	CASSYGGVNYGYTF
TRBV2	TRBD2	TRBJ2-1	NA	TGTGCCAGCAGGAGGACTAGCGGCTCCTACAATGAGCAGTTCTTC	CASRRTSGSYNEQFF
TRBV12-3/TRBV12-4	NA	TRBJ1-5	NA	TGTGCCACCGCCTTGAGATCCAATCAGCCCCAGCATTTT	CATALRSNQPQHF
TRBV28	NA	TRBJ1-1	few	TGTGCCAGCACTCCCCTGGGGGGGGACGCTGAAGCTTTCTTT	CASTPLGGDAEAFF
TRBV28	NA	TRBJ1-5	NA	TGTGCCAGCTCGAGGCAGAGGGAGGGTCAGCCCCAGCATTTT	CASSRQREGQPQHF
TRBV28	NA	TRBJ1-5	few	TGTGCCGCTCGGACAGTCAATCAGCCCCAGCATTTT	CAARTVNQPQHF
TRBV19	NA	TRBJ1-5	NA	TGTGCCAGTAGTATAGCAAGGGCTCAGCCCCAGCATTTT	CASSIARAQPQHF
TRBV9	NA	TRBJ2-2	NA	TGTGCCAGCAGCCCCAGGGGGGAAGTGGGCACCGGGGAGCTGTTTTTT	CASSPRGEVGTGELFF
TRBV9	NA	TRBJ1-1	NA	TGTGCCAGCAGCGTAGGTGGACAGTATGGCACTGAAGCTTTCTTT	CASSVGGQYGTEAFF
TRBV24-1	NA	TRBJ1-3	few	TGTGCCACCAGTGATTTTTGGGGTCTGCCTGGAAACACCATATATTTT	CATSDFWGLPGNTIYF
TRBV3-1/TRBV3-2	NA	TRBJ2-2	NA	TGTGCCAGCACAGGGCGGACCGGGGAGCTGTTTTTT	CASTGRTGELFF
TRBV5-1	NA	TRBJ2-3	NA	TGCGCCAGCAGCTGGCAGGGGCACACAGATACGCAGTATTTT	CASSWQGHTDTQYF
TRBV9	TRBD1	TRBJ1-4	medium-sized	TGTGCCAGCAGCGGCACAACAGGGGAGGCTAATGAAAAACTGTTTTTT	CASSGTTGEANEKLFF
TRBV28	TRBD2	TRBJ2-7	NA	TGTGCCAGCAGTTTCCTGACTAGCGGGGTCTCCTACGAGCAGTACTTC	CASSFLTSGVSYEQYF
TRBV10-3	TRBD2	TRBJ2-7	NA	TGTGCCATCGGCGGGGGGGTAGTTTTTGGAGAGCAGTACTTC	CAIGGGVVFGEQYF
TRBV25-1	NA	TRBJ1-2	NA	TGTGCCAGCAGTAGCCAGAGCTATGGCTACACCTTC	CASSSQSYGYTF
TRBV7-9	NA	TRBJ1-1	NA	TGTGCCAGCAGCCCCCCGGGCCCAGGGAGAACTGAAGCTTTCTTT	CASSPPGPGRTEAFF
TRBV3-1/TRBV3-2	NA	TRBJ1-6	NA	TGTGCCAGCAGACGACAGGATTTATATAATTCACCCCTCCACTTT	CASRRQDLYNSPLHF
TRBV30	TRBD1	TRBJ1-6	NA	TGTGCCTGGAGGGCGGACAGGTGGGCTTCACCCCTCCACTTT	CAWRADRWASPLHF
TRBV28	NA	TRBJ2-3	NA	TGTGCCAGCAGTTCTTTCGACCGACTCCCCACAGATACGCAGTATTTT	CASSSFDRLPTDTQYF
TRBV25-1	NA	TRBJ1-2	NA	TGTGCCAGCACCGCCGCCGACTTCTATGGCTACACCTTC	CASTAADFYGYTF